Listed below are T cell receptor beta chains from one sample, sequenced in a study of shared clonotypes between healthy human individuals. Profiled with immunoSEQ multiplex PCR; TCRdb holds only in-frame clones, not every one. Altogether around 2.3 million clones are present, about 94% being singletons, with the ten largest covering approximately 0.13%. Material: naive CD4+ T cells sorted from blood. These receptor sequences come from a man aged 18 to 29 in good health. Both conserved end residues are trimmed from each CDR3. Fields, in order: V gene, clone size, J gene, CDR3 protein. The listing skips clone size in some rows; elsewhere it reads once, few, many or a size class.

>TRBV27|-|TRBJ1-6
ASSPKQDRIFSPLH
>TRBV5-6|-|TRBJ1-6
ASSLGTPNSPLH
>TRBV19|-|TRBJ1-5
ASNPRGDSNQPQH
>TRBV10-3|-|TRBJ2-2
AGGQLNTGELF
>TRBV6-1|once|TRBJ1-2
ASSDAGGRLGYT
>TRBV30|-|TRBJ2-3
AWSNSGGKDTQY
>TRBV7-3|-|TRBJ1-4
ASSLRSGTGGEKLF
>TRBV18|-|TRBJ1-5
ASSPGKLDQPQH
>TRBV6-1|-|TRBJ2-2
ASSAKTGTGVTNTGELF
>TRBV28|-|TRBJ2-7
ASSPHTTYEQY
>TRBV4-2|-|TRBJ2-5
ASSRTGTSGSRETQY
>TRBV29-1|-|TRBJ1-1
SVEGQLNTEAF
>TRBV6-5|-|TRBJ2-5
ASSYPGQGQETQY
>TRBV7-8|-|TRBJ1-2
ASSLAVSNYGYT
>TRBV6-5|-|TRBJ1-1
ASSYWADLNTEAF
>TRBV6-1|-|TRBJ2-7
ATKGGLYGSYEQY
>TRBV7-9|-|TRBJ2-7
ASSTGLGLYEQY
>TRBV10-2|-|TRBJ2-2
ASRLAGITGELF
>TRBV29-1|-|TRBJ1-2
SAQTALGGYT
>TRBV7-2|-|TRBJ2-1
ASKLGGGNEQF
>TRBV7-9|-|TRBJ2-5
ASSSLLETQY
>TRBV10-2|-|TRBJ1-5
ASTSTDSNQPQH
>TRBV7-9|-|TRBJ2-5
ASSLRGPQETQY
>TRBV5-1|-|TRBJ2-2
ASSKGPETANTGELF
>TRBV9|-|TRBJ2-3
ASSPPLGGAGSTDTQY